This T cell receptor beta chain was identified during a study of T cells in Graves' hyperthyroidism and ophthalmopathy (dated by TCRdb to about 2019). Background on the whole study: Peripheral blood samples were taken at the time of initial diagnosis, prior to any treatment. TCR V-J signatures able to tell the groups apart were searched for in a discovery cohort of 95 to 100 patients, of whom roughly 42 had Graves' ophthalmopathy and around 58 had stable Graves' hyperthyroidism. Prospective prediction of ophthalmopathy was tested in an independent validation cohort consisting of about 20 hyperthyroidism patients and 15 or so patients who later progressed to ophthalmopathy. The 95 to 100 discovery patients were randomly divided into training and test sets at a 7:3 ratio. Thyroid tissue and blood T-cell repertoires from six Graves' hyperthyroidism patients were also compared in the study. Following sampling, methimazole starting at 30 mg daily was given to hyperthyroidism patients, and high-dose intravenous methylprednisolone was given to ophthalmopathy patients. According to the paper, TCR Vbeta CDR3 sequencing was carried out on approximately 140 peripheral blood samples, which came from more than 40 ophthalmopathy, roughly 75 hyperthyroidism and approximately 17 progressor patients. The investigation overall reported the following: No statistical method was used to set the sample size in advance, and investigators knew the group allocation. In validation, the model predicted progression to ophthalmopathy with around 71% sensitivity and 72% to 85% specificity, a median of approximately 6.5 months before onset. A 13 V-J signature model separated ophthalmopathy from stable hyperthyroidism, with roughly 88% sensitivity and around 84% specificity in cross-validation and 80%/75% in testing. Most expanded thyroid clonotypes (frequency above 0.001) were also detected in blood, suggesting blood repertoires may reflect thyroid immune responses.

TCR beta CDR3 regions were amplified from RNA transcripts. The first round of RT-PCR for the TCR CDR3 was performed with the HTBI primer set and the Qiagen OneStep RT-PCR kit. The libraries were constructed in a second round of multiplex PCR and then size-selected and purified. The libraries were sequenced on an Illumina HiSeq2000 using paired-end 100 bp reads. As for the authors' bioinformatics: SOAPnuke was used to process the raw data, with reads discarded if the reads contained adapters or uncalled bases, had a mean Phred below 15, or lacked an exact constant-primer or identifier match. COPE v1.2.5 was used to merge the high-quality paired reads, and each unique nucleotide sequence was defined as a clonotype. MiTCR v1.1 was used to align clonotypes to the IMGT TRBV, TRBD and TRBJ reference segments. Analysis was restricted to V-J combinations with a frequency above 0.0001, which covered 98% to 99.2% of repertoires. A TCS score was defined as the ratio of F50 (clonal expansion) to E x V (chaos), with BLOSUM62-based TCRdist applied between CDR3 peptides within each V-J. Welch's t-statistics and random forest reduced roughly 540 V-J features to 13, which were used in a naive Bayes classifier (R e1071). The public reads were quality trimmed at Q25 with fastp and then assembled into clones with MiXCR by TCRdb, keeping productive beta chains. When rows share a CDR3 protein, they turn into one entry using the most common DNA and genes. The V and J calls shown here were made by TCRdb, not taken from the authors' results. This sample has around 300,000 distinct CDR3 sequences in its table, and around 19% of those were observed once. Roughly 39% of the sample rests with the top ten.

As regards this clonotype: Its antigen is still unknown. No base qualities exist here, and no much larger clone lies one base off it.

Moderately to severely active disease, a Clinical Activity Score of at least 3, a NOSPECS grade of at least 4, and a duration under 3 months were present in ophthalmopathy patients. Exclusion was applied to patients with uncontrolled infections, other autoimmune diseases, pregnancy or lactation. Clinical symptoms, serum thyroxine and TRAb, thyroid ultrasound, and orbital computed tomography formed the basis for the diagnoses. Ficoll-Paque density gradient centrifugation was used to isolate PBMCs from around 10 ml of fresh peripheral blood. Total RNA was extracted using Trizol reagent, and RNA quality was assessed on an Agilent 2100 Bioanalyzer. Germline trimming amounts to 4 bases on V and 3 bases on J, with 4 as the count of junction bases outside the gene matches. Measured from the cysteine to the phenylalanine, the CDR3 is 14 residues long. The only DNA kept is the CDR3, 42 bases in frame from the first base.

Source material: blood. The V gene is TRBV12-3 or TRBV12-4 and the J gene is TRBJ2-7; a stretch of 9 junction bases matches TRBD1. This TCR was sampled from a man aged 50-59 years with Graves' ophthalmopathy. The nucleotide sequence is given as TGTGCCAGCAGTTCACAGGGGGCAGTCTACGAGCAGTACTTC. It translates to CASSSQGAVYEQYF.